This T cell receptor (beta chain) was documented in a study of blood T cells in healthy people across ages. Germline V lookup: CDR1 SQVTM, CDR2 ANQGSEA. This CDR3 has 12 residues. V dropped 3 bases and J dropped 12 bases, with 15 bases sitting between them. For the second PCR, which ran for roughly 6 to 11 cycles, a sample-barcoded 5' primer and a J-beta primer mix were used. Every molecule of cDNA carried a tag from a template-switch adaptor with 12 random nucleotides. TCRdb processed the 5' RACE reads anew with MiXCR; each CDR3 protein has one entry. The repertoire holds over 1,300,000 distinct CDR3 sequences, with 55% to 75% as singletons. This clonotype was seen a few times.

The chain joins TRBV29-1 to TRBJ2-1; D is possibly TRBD1 (5 bases). Sequencing input: blood. The TCR sequence derives from a man between 18 and 35 years old in good health. CDR3 protein: CSVEGLRSGQFF. In DNA, the CDR3 is TGCAGCGTTGAGGGGCTCAGGTCAGGGCAGTTCTTC.